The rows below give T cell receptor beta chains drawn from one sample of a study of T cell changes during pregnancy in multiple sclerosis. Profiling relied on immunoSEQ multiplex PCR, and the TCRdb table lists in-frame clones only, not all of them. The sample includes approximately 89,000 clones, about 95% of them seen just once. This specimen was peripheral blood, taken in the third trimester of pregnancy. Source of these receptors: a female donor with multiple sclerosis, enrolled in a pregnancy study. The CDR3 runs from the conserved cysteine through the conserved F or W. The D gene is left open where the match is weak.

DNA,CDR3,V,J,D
TGTGCCAGTACAGGGGATAGCAATCAGCCCCAGCATTTT,CASTGDSNQPQHF,TRBV6-1,TRBJ1-5,TRBD1
TGTGCCAGCAGCGTAGAGGTGGGGCTTGGTGGGTTGGAGACCCAGTACTTC,CASSVEVGLGGLETQYF,TRBV9,TRBJ2-5,-
TGTGCCAGCAGCGCGATAGGGGCCACCCAAGAGACCCAGTACTTC,CASSAIGATQETQYF,TRBV9,TRBJ2-5,-
TGTGCCAGCTCACCTACCCCGGGACAGGGGGCCGTCTATGGCTACACCTTC,CASSPTPGQGAVYGYTF,TRBV18,TRBJ1-2,TRBD1
TGTGCCAGCAGCTATGGACAGCGAAGGGCCAACAAAAACATTCAGTACTTC,CASSYGQRRANKNIQYF,TRBV13,TRBJ2-4,-
TGTGCCAGCAGTGACCCCGGCCTAGGCTATCAGCCCCAGCATTTT,CASSDPGLGYQPQHF,TRBV6-1,TRBJ1-5,-
TGTGCCAGCTCACCAATGCGACAGGGCAATTCACCCCTCCACTTT,CASSPMRQGNSPLHF,TRBV18,TRBJ1-6,TRBD1
TGCGCCAGCAGCCAAGGACCAGCGGGGGAGTACAATGAGCAGTTCTTC,CASSQGPAGEYNEQFF,TRBV4-1,TRBJ2-1,TRBD2
TGCGCCAGCAGCCAAGACGGGGAAGAGACCCAGTACTTC,CASSQDGEETQYF,TRBV4-1,TRBJ2-5,-
TGTGCCAGCAGCGGACAGGGGTACAATCAGCCCCAGCATTTT,CASSGQGYNQPQHF,TRBV6-6,TRBJ1-5,TRBD1
TGTGCCAGCAGTCCACGGACAGGCGGCACCGGGGAGCTGTTTTTT,CASSPRTGGTGELFF,TRBV6-4,TRBJ2-2,TRBD1
TGTGCCAGCTCCCGCGGGGGGGGTTCCTACAATGAGCAGTTCTTC,CASSRGGGSYNEQFF,TRBV7-3,TRBJ2-1,TRBD2
TGTGCCAGCAGCTTATCAGGGGTCGGCACTAATGAAAAACTGTTTTTT,CASSLSGVGTNEKLFF,TRBV7-9,TRBJ1-4,-
TGTGCCAGTAGTTACGGGGGAGGGGGCACAGATACGCAGTATTTT,CASSYGGGGTDTQYF,TRBV19,TRBJ2-3,TRBD2